The rows below give T cell receptor beta chains drawn from one sample of a study of T cells after yellow fever vaccination. In TCRdb, the 5' RACE reads were re-called with MiXCR into one record per CDR3 protein. Of 100,000 to 150,000 distinct CDR3 sequences in the sample, 8.9% were seen once. Sequenced material: CD8+ T cells sorted from PBMCs, taken on the day of the yellow fever booster vaccination. The receptors stem from a man between 18 and 29 years old who received the YFV17D yellow fever vaccine. CDR3s include the opening cysteine and the closing phenylalanine or tryptophan. The D gene is left open where the match is weak. Clone size, where shown, is once, few, many, or a class for clones that have expanded.

>TRBD1|NA|TRBJ2-5|TRBV29-1
TGCAGCGTTGAAGAGGGCGCAGGGGGCTGGGAAGAGACCCAGTACTTC
CSVEEGAGGWEETQYF
>NA|few|TRBJ1-1|TRBV25-1
TGTGCCAGCAGTGGGGCATGGGGCACTGAAGCTTTCTTT
CASSGAWGTEAFF
>TRBD1|NA|TRBJ1-6|TRBV7-9
TGTGCCAGCAGGACAGGGACTTCACCCCTCCACTTT
CASRTGTSPLHF
>NA|few|TRBJ2-7|TRBV7-8
TGTGCCAGCACCATAAACCGGGTCGGGTCCACGCACGAGCAGTACTTC
CASTINRVGSTHEQYF
>TRBD1|few|TRBJ2-3|TRBV11-2
TGTGCCAGCAGCTTCCCCGGGGACAGGGCGGCAGATACGCAGTATTTT
CASSFPGDRAADTQYF
>TRBD1|NA|TRBJ1-2|TRBV29-1
TGCAGCGTGCGACAGGGGTTTCATGACTATGGCTACACCTTC
CSVRQGFHDYGYTF
>NA|few|TRBJ1-1|TRBV4-1
TGCGCCAGCAGCCATCCAGGGGTTCCGGGCACTGAAGCTTTCTTT
CASSHPGVPGTEAFF
>TRBD1|few|TRBJ2-1|TRBV6-2/TRBV6-3
TGTGCCAGCAACTTCGACAGGGCCTTAGTTGAGCAGTTCTTC
CASNFDRALVEQFF
>TRBD1|many|TRBJ2-5|TRBV4-1
TGCGCCAGCAGCCCAGGACAGGGTGGAGAGACCCAGTACTTC
CASSPGQGGETQYF
>NA|few|TRBJ1-2|TRBV7-9
TGTGCCAGCAGCCCCGGGACCAGGGTCGTCTATGGCTACACCTTC
CASSPGTRVVYGYTF
>TRBD1|few|TRBJ2-5|TRBV6-5
TGTGCCAGCAGTTACGGGGGGACAGGGGGAGAGACCCAGTACTTC
CASSYGGTGGETQYF
>TRBD1|NA|TRBJ2-3|TRBV9
TGTGCCAGCAGCTTCCGGGACAGAGTCACAGATACGCAGTATTTT
CASSFRDRVTDTQYF
>TRBD2|NA|TRBJ2-1|TRBV6-5
TGTGCCAGCAGTCCACTGGCGGGAGTTACCCACAATGAGCAGTTCTTC
CASSPLAGVTHNEQFF
>NA|NA|TRBJ2-2|TRBV7-9
TGTGCCAGCAGCTTAGAGTCTCCGGGGAAAAAGCTGTTTTTT
CASSLESPGKKLFF
>TRBD2|NA|TRBJ2-3|TRBV6-6
TGTGCCAGCAGGGGCGGGGGAGGGGATACGCAGTATTTT
CASRGGGGDTQYF
>TRBD1|few|TRBJ2-5|TRBV7-9
TGTGCCAGCAGCCGGACAGGGGGGGAGACCCAGTACTTC
CASSRTGGETQYF
>NA|many|TRBJ2-2|TRBV7-6
TGTGCCAGCAGCTTAGACGGGGCCGGGGAGCTGTTTTTT
CASSLDGAGELFF
>NA|NA|TRBJ2-1|TRBV29-1
TGCAGCTCCCAGGGCAATGAGCAGTTCTTC
CSSQGNEQFF
>TRBD1|few|TRBJ2-7|TRBV19
TGTGCCAGTAGTATGCGACAGGGCCCGACCTACGAGCAGTACTTC
CASSMRQGPTYEQYF
>TRBD2|NA|TRBJ2-3|TRBV7-9
TGTGCCAGCAGCTTAGCCGGGGGGGCTTCGTACACAGATACGCAGTATTTT
CASSLAGGASYTDTQYF
>TRBD2|few|TRBJ2-7|TRBV3-1
TGTGCCAGCAGCCAGACTAGCGGGGGCTACGAGCAGTACTTC
CASSQTSGGYEQYF
>NA|NA|TRBJ1-2|TRBV11-2
TGTGCCAGCAGCAGGAGGGGGGCGGCTTATGGCTACACCTTC
CASSRRGAAYGYTF
>NA|few|TRBJ2-5|TRBV7-6
TGTGCCAGCAGCCCCAGGGACCCTCAGGAGACCCAGTACTTC
CASSPRDPQETQYF
>NA|NA|TRBJ1-5|TRBV9
TGTGCCAGCAGCACAGGCGCTCTCGGTCAGCCCCAGCATTTT
CASSTGALGQPQHF
>NA|many|TRBJ2-5|TRBV15
TGTGCCACCAGCAGCCGACCTATTCTATCGTACCAAGAGACCCAGTACTTC
CATSSRPILSYQETQYF
>NA|many|TRBJ2-2|TRBV29-1
TGCAGCGTTGGGACTCCGAACACCGGGGAGCTGTTTTTT
CSVGTPNTGELFF
>NA|NA|TRBJ2-3|TRBV5-6
TGTGCCAGCAGCTTTAGTGGCCCAGATACGCAGTATTTT
CASSFSGPDTQYF
>NA|many|TRBJ2-5|TRBV29-1
TGCAGCGTTGAGCAATTGGGGCAACAAGAGACCCAGTACTTC
CSVEQLGQQETQYF
>NA|few|TRBJ2-1|TRBV4-1
TGCGCCAGCAGCCAGGACCCGGGGACGGGTGAGCAGTTCTTC
CASSQDPGTGEQFF
>NA|NA|TRBJ2-7|TRBV7-9
TGTGCCAGCAGCAGAGATTACGAGCAGTACTTC
CASSRDYEQYF
>NA|NA|TRBJ2-7|TRBV5-1
TGCGCCAGCAGCACCTACGGAGGAGCCTACGAGCAGTACTTC
CASSTYGGAYEQYF
>NA|NA|TRBJ2-3|TRBV18
TGTGCCAGCTCACCACCGGGGGGCTACTTAACAGATACGCAGTATTTT
CASSPPGGYLTDTQYF
>NA|NA|TRBJ2-5|TRBV14
TGTGCCAGCAGCCAGGGACTTCGGGAGACCCAGTACTTC
CASSQGLRETQYF
>NA|few|TRBJ1-1|TRBV6-1
TGTGCCAGCTGGGAGAATGACGAGAACACTGAAGCTTTCTTT
CASWENDENTEAFF
>TRBD1|NA|TRBJ2-2|TRBV7-2
TGTGCCAGCAGCTCGCCATCCGACAGGGCGAACACCGGGGAGCTGTTTTTT
CASSSPSDRANTGELFF
>NA|few|TRBJ1-5|TRBV15
TGTGCCACCAGCTGGGGAACGGACAGCAATCAGCCCCAGCATTTT
CATSWGTDSNQPQHF
>TRBD1|few|TRBJ2-7|TRBV10-3
TGTGCCATCAGTGAGGGGACAGGATCCTACGAGCAGTACTTC
CAISEGTGSYEQYF
>NA|NA|TRBJ1-2|TRBV13
TGTGCCAGCAGCTTACGTGGGGGGATTAGCTATGGCTACACCTTC
CASSLRGGISYGYTF
>TRBD2|few|TRBJ2-1|TRBV13
TGTGCCAGCAGCTCGACCCGACTAGCGGCCCCGAATGAGCAGTTCTTC
CASSSTRLAAPNEQFF
>NA|many|TRBJ2-5|TRBV5-1
TGCGCCAGCAGCTCGATAGCGTCGTCCTGGGAGACCCAGTACTTC
CASSSIASSWETQYF
>NA|many|TRBJ1-2|TRBV29-1
TGCAGCGTTGCGGCGTCGTATGGCTACACCTTC
CSVAASYGYTF
>NA|many|TRBJ1-1|TRBV11-2
TGTGCCAGCAGCCACGGTGGGCGAGTGAACACTGAAGCTTTCTTT
CASSHGGRVNTEAFF
>NA|NA|TRBJ1-1|TRBV6-5
TGTGCCAGCAGACAGGGTTGGGACACTGAAGCTTTCTTT
CASRQGWDTEAFF
>NA|NA|TRBJ1-1|TRBV16
TGTGCCAGCAGCCAGGGCAGGTCAGAAGCTTTCTTT
CASSQGRSEAFF
>TRBD1|NA|TRBJ1-2|TRBV5-1
TGCGCCAGCAGCACCGGGACAGGGCTCAACTATGGCTACACCTTC
CASSTGTGLNYGYTF
>TRBD2|NA|TRBJ2-1|TRBV3-1
TGTGCCAGCAGCCACGAAGGACTAGCGTTCTACAATGAGCAGTTCTTC
CASSHEGLAFYNEQFF
>NA|few|TRBJ2-1|TRBV12-3/TRBV12-4
TGTGCCAGCAGTTTTTGGCGGGGCCACAATGAGCAGTTCTTC
CASSFWRGHNEQFF
>TRBD1|few|TRBJ1-1|TRBV6-2/TRBV6-3
TGTGCCAGCAGTTACTCCCGCCGGGACAGGTTTATGAACACTGAAGCTTTCTTT
CASSYSRRDRFMNTEAFF
>NA|NA|TRBJ1-1|TRBV29-1
TGCAGCGTTACGTCGCATAACAAAATGAACACTGAAGCTTTCTTT
CSVTSHNKMNTEAFF
>NA|few|TRBJ2-2|TRBV2
TGTGCCAAGAAGGGTGAAAACACCGGGGAGCTGTTTTTT
CAKKGENTGELFF
>NA|few|TRBJ2-4|TRBV4-3
TGCGCCAGCAGCCAGACACTAGCCCATGGGGCCAAAAACATTCAGTACTTC
CASSQTLAHGAKNIQYF
>NA|NA|TRBJ1-1|TRBV7-9
TGTGCCGGCAGCTTAGTGGGGCTGAACACTGAAGCTTTCTTT
CAGSLVGLNTEAFF
>NA|few|TRBJ1-5|TRBV5-6
TGTGCCAGCAGCTTGAAGGGGTGGAGTCAGCCCCAGCATTTT
CASSLKGWSQPQHF
>NA|many|TRBJ1-2|TRBV7-9
TGTGCCAGCAGCTTGGGGGACGGGTACGGGAGTAACTATGGCTACACCTTC
CASSLGDGYGSNYGYTF
>NA|few|TRBJ2-2|TRBV7-8
TGTGCCAGCACCCAACTCTGGGGCGCCGGGGAGCTGTTTTTT
CASTQLWGAGELFF
>NA|NA|TRBJ2-1|TRBV6-5
TGTGCCAGCAGTTACGGTGGCATAGGGGGACCCTACAATGAGCAGTTCTTC
CASSYGGIGGPYNEQFF
>NA|NA|TRBJ1-1|TRBV4-2
TGTGCCAGCAGCCAAGGGGGGGTAGGAGGTGAAGCTTTCTTT
CASSQGGVGGEAFF